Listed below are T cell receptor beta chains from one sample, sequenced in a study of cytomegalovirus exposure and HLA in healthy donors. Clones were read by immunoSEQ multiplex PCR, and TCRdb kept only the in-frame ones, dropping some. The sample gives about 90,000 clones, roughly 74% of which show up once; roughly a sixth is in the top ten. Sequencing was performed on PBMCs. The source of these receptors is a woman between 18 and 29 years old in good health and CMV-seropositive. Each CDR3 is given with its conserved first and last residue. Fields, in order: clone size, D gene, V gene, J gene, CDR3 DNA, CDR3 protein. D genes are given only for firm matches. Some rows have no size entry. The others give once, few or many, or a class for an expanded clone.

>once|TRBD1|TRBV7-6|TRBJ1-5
TGTGCCAGCAGCTGGGGCCCCGGACAGGGGAATCAGCCCCAGCATTTT
CASSWGPGQGNQPQHF
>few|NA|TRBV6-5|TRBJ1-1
TGTGCCAGTCTAGGTGGGTCCGGGAACACTGAAGCTTTCTTT
CASLGGSGNTEAFF
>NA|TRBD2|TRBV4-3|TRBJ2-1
TGCGCCAGCAGCCAACAAAGACTAGCAGCTGAGCAGTTCTTC
CASSQQRLAAEQFF
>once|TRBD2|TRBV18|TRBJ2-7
TGTGCCAGCTCACTGATCAGACTAGCGGGAGTGGAAGGGTACGAGCAGTACTTC
CASSLIRLAGVEGYEQYF
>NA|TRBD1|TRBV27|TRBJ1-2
TGTGCCAGCAGTTTAGGCCAGGGGGTAGGCGGCTACACCTTC
CASSLGQGVGGYTF
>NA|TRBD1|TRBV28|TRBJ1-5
TGTGCCAGTAGGGGGACAGCCCGCAATCAGCCCCAGCATTTT
CASRGTARNQPQHF
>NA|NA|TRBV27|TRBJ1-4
TGTGCCAGCGGGACCCGGACAGTGAATGAAAAACTGTTTTTT
CASGTRTVNEKLFF
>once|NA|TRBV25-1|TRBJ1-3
TGTGCCAGCAGTGAAGATACTCCCTACTCTGGAAACACCATATATTTT
CASSEDTPYSGNTIYF
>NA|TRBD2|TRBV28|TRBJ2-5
TGTGCCAGCAGTGATACTAGCGGGAGGGCCTGGAACCAGTACTTC
CASSDTSGRAWNQYF
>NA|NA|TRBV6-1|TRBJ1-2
TGTGCCAGCAGTGAACTCGTAGGTAGCGGCTACACCTTC
CASSELVGSGYTF
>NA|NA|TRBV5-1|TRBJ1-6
TGCGCCAGCAGCTTGGGAGGTGAAGGTTCACCCCTCCACTTT
CASSLGGEGSPLHF
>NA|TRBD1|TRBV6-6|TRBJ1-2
TGTGCCAGCAGCGACAGGGAAAACTATGGCTACACCTTC
CASSDRENYGYTF
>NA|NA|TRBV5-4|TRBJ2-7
TGTGCCAGCAGCTTGGGCCGCCTAGACGAGCAGTACTTC
CASSLGRLDEQYF
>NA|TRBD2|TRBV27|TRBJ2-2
TGTGCCAGCAGTGTCGGGACTAGCGGGGGGAACACCGGGGAGCTGTTTTTT
CASSVGTSGGNTGELFF
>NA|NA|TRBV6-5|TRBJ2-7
TGTGCCAGCAGAAGTGCAGGTTATCCCCACGAGCAGTACTTC
CASRSAGYPHEQYF
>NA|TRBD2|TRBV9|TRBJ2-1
TGTGCCAGCAGCGTAGGGCCTAGCGGGAGTACCGCCTACAATGAGCAGTTCTTC
CASSVGPSGSTAYNEQFF
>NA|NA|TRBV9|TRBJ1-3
TGTGCCAGCAGCGGGGAGGGAGGAAACACCATATATTTT
CASSGEGGNTIYF
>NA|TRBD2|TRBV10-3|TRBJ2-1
TGTGCCATCAGGGAAACTAGCGGGATTCTAAATGAGCAGTTCTTC
CAIRETSGILNEQFF